This TCR beta chain was sequenced for a study of glioma-infiltrating T cells after dendritic cell vaccination. Study overall: Glioblastoma patients came from Phase I and II dendritic cell vaccination trials.

Amplification used 60 V beta primers and 13 J beta primers. Sequencing used immunoSEQ multiplex PCR; TCRdb keeps in-frame clones, though not all of them. Of more than 60,000 clones in the sample, about 81% were seen once. Details on this clone: Its antigen remains unidentified.

The germline V gene encodes CDR1 SGHRS and CDR2 YFSETQ. The CDR3 covers 14 residues. Trimming cost V 1 base and J 6 bases, with 11 bases left between them. Findings and caveats of the study: No direct clonality-survival link was found; a diverse polyclonal response may matter.

None of the glioblastoma patients had an isocitrate dehydrogenase mutation. This receptor was obtained from a human donor with glioblastoma. The chain joins TRBV5-1 to TRBJ2-1; tentative D call: TRBD1 (6 bases). This material consisted of blood, taken before dendritic cell vaccination. This chain's CDR3 is CASSLWGQGNEQFF. CDR3 nucleotide sequence: TGCGCCAGCAGCTTGTGGGGGCAGGGCAATGAGCAGTTCTTC.